This T cell receptor (beta chain) is drawn from a study of blood T cell repertoires in COVID-19. Overall study: Samples representing acute and convalescent COVID-19 were sourced from the United States, Italy and Spain. PBMCs, B-cell-depleted T cells, or T cells were the source of the cDNA or gDNA that made up the material.

The length of the CDR3 is 14 residues. The junction had 7 bases not matched to a gene; V was cut back by 5 bases and J by 9 bases. The germline V gene has CDR1 SEHNR and CDR2 FQNEAQ (reference sequence). Original analysis: Amplification of reference gene primers was used by the study to estimate nucleated cell counts. Profiling relied on immunoSEQ multiplex PCR, and the TCRdb table lists in-frame clones only, not all of them. V and J calls and clone size are as listed in that table; D and trimming were resolved from the DNA. The sample yields some 22,000 clones, 85% to 90% seen once. Sequencing was done on a sample of peripheral blood. This TCR derives from an elderly woman with acute or convalescent COVID-19. The rearrangement uses TRBV7-9 and TRBJ1-2, with 12 positions matching TRBD1. In nucleotides, the CDR3 is TGTGCCAGCAGCGTTGGGACAGGGGGCGCGAGCTACACCTTC. Protein: CASSVGTGGASYTF.